One T cell receptor beta chain is described in this entry. The data stem from a study of blood T cell repertoires in COVID-19. Whole-study context: Collection of acute and convalescent COVID-19 samples took place in the United States, Italy and Spain. T cells, B-cell-depleted T cells, or PBMCs supplied cDNA or gDNA.

Original processing notes: Reference gene primer amplification gave nucleated cell count estimates. Libraries were prepared by immunoSEQ multiplex PCR; TCRdb keeps only in-frame clonotypes and omits some of them. V and J calls and clone size are copied from that table; D and trimming were computed from the DNA. This table holds about 110,000 clones, approximately 87% found once. This receptor was taken from a woman aged 60-75 years with acute or convalescent COVID-19. Material: peripheral blood.

The CDR3 sequence: CASAGVSNQPQHF. The CDR3 DNA reads as TGTGCCAGCGCAGGTGTTAGCAATCAGCCCCAGCATTTT. The rearrangement uses TRBV12-3 or TRBV12-4 and TRBJ1-5; D is ambiguous. This CDR3 spans 13 amino acids. Trimming shortened V by 8 bases and J by 0 bases, and 8 bases separated the two germline ends.